The 11 T cell receptor beta chains below all came from one sample that was sequenced in a study of blood T cell repertoires in COVID-19. The table came from immunoSEQ multiplex PCR; TCRdb's copy has only in-frame clones and leaves some out. This sample carries over 200,000 clones, 80% to 90% of them seen once, and the ten largest clones take 7% to 10%. Sequenced sample: peripheral blood. Source of these receptors: a woman in her forties or fifties with acute or convalescent COVID-19.

The chain recombines TRBV10-1 with TRBJ2-1; 10 bases match TRBD2. This CDR3 comprises 15 residues. V shed 3 bases and J 7 bases; nucleotides not matched to a gene: 6. Germline lookup yields CDR1 WNHNN and CDR2 SYGVQD (reference sequence). CDR3 in DNA: TGCGCCAGCAGTGACTCTAGCGGGAGTGAAAATGAGCAGTTCTTC. Translating gives CASSDSSGSENEQFF.

The chain employs TRBV5-1 and TRBJ2-7; D gene unclear. Per the germline V gene, CDR1 is SGHRS and CDR2 is YFSETQ. V was trimmed by 3 bases and J by 0 bases, leaving 16 bases between them. The CDR3 covers 16 residues. As DNA, the CDR3 is TGCGCCAGCAGCTCCCGAAGCCGTTCCTTCTCCTACGAGCAGTACTTC. Amino acids: CASSSRSRSFSYEQYF.

V gene TRBV19 combines with J gene TRBJ2-5; tentative D call: TRBD2 (6 bases). V lost 4 bases to trimming and J lost 5 bases, with 17 bases between them. Germline CDR1 and CDR2: LNHDA and SQIVND (reference sequence). The CDR3 has 15 residues. In nucleotides, the CDR3 is TGTGCCAGTAGTAGGTACCGGGACTCGCTGGAGACCCAGTACTTC. It yields the protein CASSRYRDSLETQYF.

The chain uses TRBV5-1 and TRBJ2-5; TRBD2 matches at 9 bases. Germline CDR1 SGHRS, CDR2 YFSETQ. The CDR3 has 18 residues. The ends lost 0 bases at V and 1 base at J; junction bases unmatched: 10. CDR3 residues: CASSLASRSGRSQETQYF. CDR3 DNA sequence: TGCGCCAGCAGCTTGGCCAGTCGGAGCGGGAGGAGCCAAGAGACCCAGTACTTC.

V is TRBV20-1 and J is TRBJ2-7; 11 bases line up with TRBD2. The germline V gene encodes CDR1 DFQATT and CDR2 SNEGSKA (reference sequence). The CDR3 has 11 residues. CDR3 region: CGLAGTYEQYF. In DNA form, the CDR3 reads TGCGGACTAGCGGGTACCTACGAGCAGTACTTC.

This clone was detected ten times or more. No DNA is shown, since the ends of the CDR3 on it are uncertain; the CDR3 is the one TCRdb lists. The chain links TRBV19 to TRBJ1-1; the table assigns TRBD1, which was not confirmed against the DNA. Termini included, the CDR3 measures 15 amino acids. Germline values: CDR1 LNHDA, CDR2 SQIVND (reference sequence). The CDR3 region is CASTSGQGVDTEAFF.

The rearrangement links TRBV27 to TRBJ2-5; D is unclear. The CDR3 contains 13 residues. Trimming removed 2 bases at V and 2 bases at J, with 6 bases between. Germline lookup yields CDR1 MNHEY and CDR2 SMNVEV (reference sequence). The CDR3 DNA follows: TGTGCCAGCAGTTTACGCAGTCAAGAGACCCAGTACTTC. Translation gives CASSLRSQETQYF.

The chain links TRBV30 to TRBJ2-7, with 7 bases identical to TRBD1. CDR3 length: 13 residues. Germline CDR1 GTSNPN, CDR2 SVGIG (reference sequence). V lost 1 base and J lost 3; bases outside the gene matches: 3. The CDR3 is CAWSGTGRYEQYF. DNA of the CDR3: TGTGCCTGGAGTGGGACAGGTCGCTACGAGCAGTACTTC.

The gene calls are TRBV19 and TRBJ1-1; D is unresolved. Per germline, CDR1 LNHDA and CDR2 SQIVND (reference sequence). V dropped 2 bases and J dropped 1 base, with 2 bases sitting between them. There are 12 residues in the CDR3. The CDR3 protein is CASSIRNTEAFF. CDR3 nucleotide sequence: TGTGCCAGTAGTATACGGAACACTGAAGCTTTCTTT.

This rearrangement joins TRBV5-1 to TRBJ2-2; TRBD2 aligns across 12 bases. This CDR3 region has 16 residues. Germline CDR1 and CDR2: SGHRS and YFSETQ. Trimming took 2 bases from V and 4 from J; bases not matched to a gene: 3. The CDR3 protein is CASSFLAGGLTGELFF. CDR3 DNA sequence: TGCGCCAGCAGCTTTCTAGCGGGGGGGCTCACCGGGGAGCTGTTTTTT.

Concerning this clone itself: The sample carries other DNA sequences with the same CDR3. The CDR3 loop is CASSPSANYGYTF. The CDR3 DNA follows: TGTGCCAGCTCACCAAGCGCTAACTATGGCTACACCTTC. This sequence joins TRBV18 and TRBJ1-2; D remains ambiguous. Trimming cost V 2 bases and J 0 bases, with 4 bases left between them. CDR1 and CDR2 (germline): KGHSH, LQKENI. CDR3 length equals 13 residues.